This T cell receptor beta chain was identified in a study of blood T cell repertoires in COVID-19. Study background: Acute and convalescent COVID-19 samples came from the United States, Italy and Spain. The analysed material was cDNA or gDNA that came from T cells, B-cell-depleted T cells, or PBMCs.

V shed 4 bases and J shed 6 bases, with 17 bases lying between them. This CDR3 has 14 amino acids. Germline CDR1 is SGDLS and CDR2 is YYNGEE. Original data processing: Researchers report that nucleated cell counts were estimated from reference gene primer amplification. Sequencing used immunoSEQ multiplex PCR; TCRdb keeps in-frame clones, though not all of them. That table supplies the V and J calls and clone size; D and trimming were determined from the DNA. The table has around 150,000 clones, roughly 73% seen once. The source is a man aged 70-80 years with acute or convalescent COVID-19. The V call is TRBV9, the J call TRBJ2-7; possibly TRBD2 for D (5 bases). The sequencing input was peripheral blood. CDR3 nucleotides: TGTGCCAGCAGCCGAAGTCGCGTACGGGGCGAGCAGTACTTC. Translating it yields CASSRSRVRGEQYF.